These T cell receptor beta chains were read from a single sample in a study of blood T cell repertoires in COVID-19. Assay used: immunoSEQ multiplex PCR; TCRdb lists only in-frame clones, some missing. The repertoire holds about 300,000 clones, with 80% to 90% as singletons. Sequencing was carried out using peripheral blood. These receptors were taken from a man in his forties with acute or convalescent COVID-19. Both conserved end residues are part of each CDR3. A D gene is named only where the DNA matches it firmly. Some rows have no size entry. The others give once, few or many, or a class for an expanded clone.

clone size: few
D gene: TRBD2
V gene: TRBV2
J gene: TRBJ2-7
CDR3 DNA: TGTGCCAGCAGCCCCTGGACTAGCGGGGCGGACGAGCAGTACTTC
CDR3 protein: CASSPWTSGADEQYF

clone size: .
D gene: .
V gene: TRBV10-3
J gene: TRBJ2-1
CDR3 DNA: TGTGCCACTGGGGGGAGTGAGCAGTTCTTC
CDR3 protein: CATGGSEQFF

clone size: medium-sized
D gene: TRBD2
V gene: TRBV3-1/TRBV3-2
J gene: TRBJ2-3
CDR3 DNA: TGTGCCAGCGGACTAGCGGGGGGATCCACAGATACGCAGTATTTT
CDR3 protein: CASGLAGGSTDTQYF

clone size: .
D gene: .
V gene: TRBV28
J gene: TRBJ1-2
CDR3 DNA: TGTGCCAGCAGTTGGGTAAAGGGCGGGGGCTATGGCTACACCTTC
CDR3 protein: CASSWVKGGGYGYTF

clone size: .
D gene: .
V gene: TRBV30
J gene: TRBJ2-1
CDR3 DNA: TGTGCCTGGGAGGAGAGTTCCTACAATGAGCAGTTCTTC
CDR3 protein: CAWEESSYNEQFF

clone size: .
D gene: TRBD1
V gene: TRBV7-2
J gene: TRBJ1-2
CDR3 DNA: TGTGCCAGCAGCTTAGGACAGGGCCAGGCCTATGGCTACACCTTC
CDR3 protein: CASSLGQGQAYGYTF

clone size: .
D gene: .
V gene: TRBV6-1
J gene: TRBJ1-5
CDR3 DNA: TGTGCCAGCAGTGAACGGAGGTATAGCAATCAGCCCCAGCATTTT
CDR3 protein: CASSERRYSNQPQHF

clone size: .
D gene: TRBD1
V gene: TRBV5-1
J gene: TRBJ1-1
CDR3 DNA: TGCGCCAGCAGCCGGGACAGCCTGAACACTGAAGCTTTCTTT
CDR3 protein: CASSRDSLNTEAFF

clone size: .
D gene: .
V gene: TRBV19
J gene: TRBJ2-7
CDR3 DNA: TGTGCCAGTAGTTTAACAGGGATCTCCTACGAGCAGTACTTC
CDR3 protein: CASSLTGISYEQYF

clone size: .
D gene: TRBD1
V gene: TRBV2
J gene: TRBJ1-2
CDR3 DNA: TGTGCCAGCAGTGGGACAGGGGTTGGCTACACCTTC
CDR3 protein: CASSGTGVGYTF

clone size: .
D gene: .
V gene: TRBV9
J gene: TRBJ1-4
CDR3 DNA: TGTGCCAGCAGCGTAGGTAGCTTAACTAATGAAAAACTGTTTTTT
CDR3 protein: CASSVGSLTNEKLFF

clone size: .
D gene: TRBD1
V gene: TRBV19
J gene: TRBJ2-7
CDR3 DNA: TGTGCCAGTAGTAAGGACAGGGGGAAATACGAGCAGTACTTC
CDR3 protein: CASSKDRGKYEQYF

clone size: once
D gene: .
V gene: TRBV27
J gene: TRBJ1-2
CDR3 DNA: TGTGCCAGCAGTTTACGCAGGGGACTACCGACTGGCTACACCTTC
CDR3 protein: CASSLRRGLPTGYTF

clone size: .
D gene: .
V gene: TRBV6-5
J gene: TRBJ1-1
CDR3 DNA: TGTGCCAGCAGAACAGGGTTTAGGACTGAAGCTTTCTTT
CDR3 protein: CASRTGFRTEAFF

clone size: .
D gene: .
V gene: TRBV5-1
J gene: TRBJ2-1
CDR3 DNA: TGCGCCAGCAAACTCCTTAATGAGCAGTTCTTC
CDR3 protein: CASKLLNEQFF

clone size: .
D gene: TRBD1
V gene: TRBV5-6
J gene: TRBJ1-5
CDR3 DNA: TGTGCCAGCAGCTCGTACCTCCACAGGGGAGTTCAGCCCCAGCATTTT
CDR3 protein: CASSSYLHRGVQPQHF

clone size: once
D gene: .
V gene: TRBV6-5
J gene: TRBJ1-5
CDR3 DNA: TGTGCCAGCAGTTACCGGAGGGGCAATCAGCCCCAGCATTTT
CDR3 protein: CASSYRRGNQPQHF

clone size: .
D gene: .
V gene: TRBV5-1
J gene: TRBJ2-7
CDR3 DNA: TGCGCCAGCAGCTCGAATAGGGGCGAGCAGTACTTC
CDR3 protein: CASSSNRGEQYF

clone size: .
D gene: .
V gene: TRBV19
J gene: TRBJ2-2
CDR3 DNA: TGTGCCAGTAACTCGATGTACACCGGGGAGCTGTTTTTT
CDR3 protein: CASNSMYTGELFF

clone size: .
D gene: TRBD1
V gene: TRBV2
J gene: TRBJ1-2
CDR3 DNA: TGTGCCAGCAGTAGCAGGGGGCTAAAGGGCTACACCTTC
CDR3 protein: CASSSRGLKGYTF

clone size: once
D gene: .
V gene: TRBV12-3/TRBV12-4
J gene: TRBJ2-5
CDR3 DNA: TGTGCCAGCAGTTTACGGAGCCAAGAGACCCAGTACTTC
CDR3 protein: CASSLRSQETQYF

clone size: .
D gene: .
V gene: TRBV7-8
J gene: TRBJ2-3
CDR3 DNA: TGTGCCAGCAGCTTAGGCGGAACCAACACAGATACGCAGTATTTT
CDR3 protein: CASSLGGTNTDTQYF

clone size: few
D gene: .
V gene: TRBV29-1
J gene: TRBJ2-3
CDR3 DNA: TGCAGCGTTGCCCAGACAGATACGCAGTATTTT
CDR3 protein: CSVAQTDTQYF

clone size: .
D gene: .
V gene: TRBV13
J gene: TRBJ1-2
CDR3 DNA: TGTGCCAGCAGCTTAGCGGGGAAAGGCTATGGCTACACCTTC
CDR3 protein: CASSLAGKGYGYTF

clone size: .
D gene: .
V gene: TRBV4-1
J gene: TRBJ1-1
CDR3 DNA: TGCGCCAGCAGCCAAGATACGGGGGTCACTGAAGCTTTCTTT
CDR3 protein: CASSQDTGVTEAFF

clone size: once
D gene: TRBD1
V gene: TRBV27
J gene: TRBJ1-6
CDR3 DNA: TGTGCCAGCAGTTTGGGGACAGGATTTAATTCACCCCTCCACTTT
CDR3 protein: CASSLGTGFNSPLHF

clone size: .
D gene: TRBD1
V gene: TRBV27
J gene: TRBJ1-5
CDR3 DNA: TGTGCCAGCAGTTTAACAGGGGGATTTCCCCAGCATTTT
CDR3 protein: CASSLTGGFPQHF

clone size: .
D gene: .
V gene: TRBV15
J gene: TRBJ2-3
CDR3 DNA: TGTGCCACCAGCAGAGATCCGTCTAGCACAGATACGCAGTATTTT
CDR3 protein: CATSRDPSSTDTQYF

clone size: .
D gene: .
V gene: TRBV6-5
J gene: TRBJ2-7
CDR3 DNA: TGTGCCAGCAGTTTGGGCCCCTCCAGCTCCTACGAGCAGTACTTC
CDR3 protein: CASSLGPSSSYEQYF

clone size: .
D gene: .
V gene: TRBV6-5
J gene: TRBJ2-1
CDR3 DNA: TGTGCCAGCAGCCGGACAGGGAGGGTCAATGAGCAGTTCTTC
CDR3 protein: CASSRTGRVNEQFF

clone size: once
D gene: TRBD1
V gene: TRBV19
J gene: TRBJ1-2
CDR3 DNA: TGTGCCAGTACCAAACTGCAGGGGGCTGACTATGGCTACACCTTC
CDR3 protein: CASTKLQGADYGYTF

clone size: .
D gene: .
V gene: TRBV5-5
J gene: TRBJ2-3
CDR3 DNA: TGTGCCAGCAACCAGGGGGGAACAGATACGCAGTATTTT
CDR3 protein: CASNQGGTDTQYF

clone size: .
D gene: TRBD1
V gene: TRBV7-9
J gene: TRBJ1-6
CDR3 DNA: TGTGCCAGCAGCTTTGAGACAGGGATAAATTCACCCCTCCACTTT
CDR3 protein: CASSFETGINSPLHF

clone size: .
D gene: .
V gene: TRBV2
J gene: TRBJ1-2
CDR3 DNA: TGTGCCAGCAGTGTTCAGGTGGACTATGGCTACACCTTC
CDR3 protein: CASSVQVDYGYTF

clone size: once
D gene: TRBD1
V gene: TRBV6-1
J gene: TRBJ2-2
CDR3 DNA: TGTGCCAGCAGTGAAGGGACAGGGGGCTTTGCCGGGGAGCTGTTTTTT
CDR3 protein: CASSEGTGGFAGELFF

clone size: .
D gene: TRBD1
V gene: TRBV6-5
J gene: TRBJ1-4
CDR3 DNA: TGTGCCAGCAGTTACTCAGGGACAGGGAATGAAAAACTGTTTTTT
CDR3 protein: CASSYSGTGNEKLFF

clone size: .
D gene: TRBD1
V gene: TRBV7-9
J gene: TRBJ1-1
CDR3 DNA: TGTGCCAGCAGCTCCCGACTGGGGACAGGGGGCTGGAAGAACACTGAAGCTTTCTTT
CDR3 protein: CASSSRLGTGGWKNTEAFF

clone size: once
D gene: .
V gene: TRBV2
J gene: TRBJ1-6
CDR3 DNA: TGTGCCAGCAGTGCGGCAGGGGCAAAACGATCACCCCTCCACTTT
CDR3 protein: CASSAAGAKRSPLHF

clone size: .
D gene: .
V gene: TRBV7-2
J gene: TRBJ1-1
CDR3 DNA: TGTGCCAGCACCCGTCAGGGGATGGACACTGAAGCTTTCTTT
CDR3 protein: CASTRQGMDTEAFF

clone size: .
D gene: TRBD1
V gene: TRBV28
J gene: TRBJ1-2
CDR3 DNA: TGTGCCAGCAGTCTCAGACAGGGAGGCTACACCTTC
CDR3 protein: CASSLRQGGYTF

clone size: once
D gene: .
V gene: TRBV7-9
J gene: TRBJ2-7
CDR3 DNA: TGTGCCAGCAGCTTAGCCACCCTTAGGTCGGGCTACGAGCAGTACTTC
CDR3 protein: CASSLATLRSGYEQYF

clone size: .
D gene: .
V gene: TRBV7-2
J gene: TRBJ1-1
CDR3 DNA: TGTGCCAGCAGCTTAAAGGGGTCGGGTACTGAAGCTTTCTTT
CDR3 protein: CASSLKGSGTEAFF

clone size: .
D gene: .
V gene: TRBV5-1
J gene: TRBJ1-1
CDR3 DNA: TGCGCCAGCAGCTTTGCGGGGGCGCGTACTGAAGCTTTCTTT
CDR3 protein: CASSFAGARTEAFF

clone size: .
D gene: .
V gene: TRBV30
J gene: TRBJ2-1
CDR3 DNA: TGTGCCTGGAATCCTAACCGCTACAATGAGCAGTTCTTC
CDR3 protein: CAWNPNRYNEQFF

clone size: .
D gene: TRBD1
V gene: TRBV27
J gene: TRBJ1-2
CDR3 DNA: TGTGCCAGCAGTCCAACAGGGGGCCCCGTGGTAGGCTACACCTTC
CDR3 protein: CASSPTGGPVVGYTF

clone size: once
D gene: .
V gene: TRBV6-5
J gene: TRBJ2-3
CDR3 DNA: TGTGCCAGCAGTCCGGACCCGGGGAGCACAGATACGCAGTATTTT
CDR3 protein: CASSPDPGSTDTQYF

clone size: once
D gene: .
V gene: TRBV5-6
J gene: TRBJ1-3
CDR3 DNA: TGTGCCAGCAGCCTCCCCCGGCTTTCAGGTGGAAACACCATATATTTT
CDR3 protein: CASSLPRLSGGNTIYF

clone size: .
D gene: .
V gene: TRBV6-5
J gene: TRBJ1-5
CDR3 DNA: TGTGCCAGCCACAGGGACGGCAATCAGCCCCAGCATTTT
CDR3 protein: CASHRDGNQPQHF

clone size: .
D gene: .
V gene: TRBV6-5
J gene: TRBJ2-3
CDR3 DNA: TGTGCCAGCAGTTACCCCGGTCGGGGTACGCAGTATTTT
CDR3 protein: CASSYPGRGTQYF

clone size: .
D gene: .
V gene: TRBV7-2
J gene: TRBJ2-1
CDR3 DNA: TGTGCCAGCAGCCAAAGGTGGCAGGGGACCGCGTTCTTC
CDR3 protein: CASSQRWQGTAFF

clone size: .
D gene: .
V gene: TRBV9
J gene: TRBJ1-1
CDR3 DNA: TGTGCCAGCAGCGTAGCGGTGGGGCCGAACACTGAAGCTTTCTTT
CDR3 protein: CASSVAVGPNTEAFF

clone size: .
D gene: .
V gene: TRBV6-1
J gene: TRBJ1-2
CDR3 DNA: TGTGCCAGCAGTGAAGGCAGCGGCTATGGCTACACCTTC
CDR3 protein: CASSEGSGYGYTF

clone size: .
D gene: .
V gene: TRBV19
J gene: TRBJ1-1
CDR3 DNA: TGTGCCAGTAGTATTGAAACAAACACTGAAGCTTTCTTT
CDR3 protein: CASSIETNTEAFF

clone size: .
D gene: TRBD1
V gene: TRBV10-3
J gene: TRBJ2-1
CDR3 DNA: TGTGCCATTGGACAGGCCTATGAGCAGTTCTTC
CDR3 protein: CAIGQAYEQFF